The rows below give T cell receptor beta chains drawn from one sample of a study of shared clonotypes between healthy human individuals. The table came from immunoSEQ multiplex PCR; TCRdb's copy has only in-frame clones and leaves some out. This sample has about 2.5 million clones, with 85% to 95% found just once. Source material: naive CD4+ T cells from PBMCs. Receptor source: a man aged 18 to 30 in good health. Some clones in this sample may be carry-over from other donors' samples. CDR3s include the opening cysteine and the closing phenylalanine or tryptophan. D genes are given only for firm matches. Some rows mark clone size as missing; the rest say once, few, many or name a class of expanded clone.

J gene,clone size,V gene,CDR3 length,D gene,CDR3 protein,CDR3 DNA
TRBJ2-3,NA,TRBV29-1,14,TRBD2,CSAKSSGLGDTQYF,TGCAGCGCCAAATCTAGCGGGCTCGGGGATACGCAGTATTTT
TRBJ2-2,NA,TRBV11-3,15,TRBD1,CASSAYRGHTGELFF,TGTGCCAGCAGCGCATACAGGGGACACACCGGGGAGCTGTTTTTT
TRBJ2-5,once,TRBV19,18,NA,CASSSLRGASGLQETQYF,TGTGCCAGTAGTAGCCTCAGGGGGGCTAGCGGCCTCCAAGAGACCCAGTACTTC
TRBJ2-7,NA,TRBV29-1,13,TRBD2,CSVELAGDYEQYF,TGCAGCGTGGAACTAGCGGGAGACTACGAGCAGTACTTC
TRBJ1-4,NA,TRBV2,14,NA,CASRMGRTNEKLFF,TGTGCCAGCAGGATGGGGCGGACTAATGAAAAACTGTTTTTT
TRBJ2-2,NA,TRBV5-6,17,TRBD2,CASSPSGTSGFTGELFF,TGTGCCAGCAGCCCTTCCGGGACTAGCGGATTCACCGGGGAGCTGTTTTTT
TRBJ1-3,NA,TRBV7-6,15,NA,CASSLPGGSGNTIYF,TGTGCCAGCAGCTTGCCGGGGGGCTCTGGAAACACCATATATTTT
TRBJ1-2,NA,TRBV7-6,14,NA,CASSLGGPEGGYTF,TGTGCCAGCAGCTTAGGCGGACCCGAGGGCGGCTACACCTTC
TRBJ2-2,NA,TRBV6-4,17,TRBD1,CASSPHRGPANTGELFF,TGTGCCAGCTCCCCGCACAGGGGTCCCGCGAACACCGGGGAGCTGTTTTTT
TRBJ1-2,once,TRBV28,13,TRBD1,CASSQDRGYGYTF,TGTGCCAGCAGCCAGGACAGGGGCTATGGCTACACCTTC
TRBJ2-1,NA,TRBV2,13,TRBD2,CASGLAAYNEQFF,TGTGCCAGCGGACTAGCGGCCTACAATGAGCAGTTCTTC
TRBJ2-7,NA,TRBV2,10,NA,CASTLYEQYF,TGTGCCAGCACTCTCTACGAGCAGTACTTC
TRBJ1-6,NA,TRBV28,15,TRBD1,CASIPRDRVNSPLHF,TGTGCCAGCATCCCCCGGGACAGGGTCAATTCACCCCTCCACTTT
TRBJ1-1,NA,TRBV9,12,NA,CASSVGLTEAFF,TGTGCCAGCAGCGTTGGGCTTACTGAAGCTTTCTTT
TRBJ2-5,NA,TRBV28,16,TRBD2,CASSGGGAGRAETQYF,TGTGCCAGCAGTGGGGGTGGAGCGGGGAGGGCGGAGACCCAGTACTTC
TRBJ2-1,NA,TRBV5-4,15,TRBD1,CASSPRDREYNEQFF,TGTGCCAGCAGCCCCCGGGACAGGGAGTACAATGAGCAGTTCTTC
TRBJ2-1,NA,TRBV7-2,15,NA,CASSPTRGRSNEQFF,TGTGCCAGCAGCCCCACTAGGGGAAGGTCAAATGAGCAGTTCTTC
TRBJ2-1,NA,TRBV30,14,NA,CAWRNPVVKNEQFF,TGTGCCTGGAGGAACCCGGTGGTGAAGAATGAGCAGTTCTTC
TRBJ2-7,NA,TRBV20-1,11,NA,CSARTPLEQYF,TGCAGTGCTAGGACACCCCTCGAGCAGTACTTC
TRBJ2-1,once,TRBV7-9,13,TRBD2,CATGLAGVNEQFF,TGTGCCACCGGACTAGCGGGAGTCAATGAGCAGTTCTTC
TRBJ1-5,NA,TRBV11-3,17,NA,CASSLGRGRQVNQPQHF,TGTGCCAGCAGCTTAGGTCGTGGGCGACAGGTCAATCAGCCCCAGCATTTT
TRBJ1-5,few,TRBV4-3,13,NA,CASSQDPLQPQHF,TGCGCCAGCAGCCAAGATCCTCTCCAGCCCCAGCATTTT
TRBJ1-2,once,TRBV29-1,11,NA,CSVAPDYGYTF,TGCAGCGTTGCTCCTGACTATGGCTACACCTTC
TRBJ1-1,NA,TRBV7-3,15,TRBD1,CASSYQGAPATEAFF,TGTGCCAGCAGCTATCAGGGGGCGCCGGCCACTGAAGCTTTCTTT
TRBJ2-5,NA,TRBV30,13,NA,CAWREGGRETQYF,TGTGCCTGGAGAGAGGGGGGGAGGGAGACCCAGTACTTC
TRBJ2-1,NA,TRBV5-1,14,TRBD1,CASSTGGSYNEQFF,TGCGCCAGCTCCACAGGGGGCAGTTACAATGAGCAGTTCTTC
TRBJ2-5,NA,TRBV5-1,15,TRBD1,CASSLQGAGLQTQYF,TGCGCCAGCAGCTTACAGGGGGCCGGGTTGCAGACCCAGTACTTC
TRBJ2-6,NA,TRBV27,14,NA,CASREGSGANVLTF,TGTGCCAGCCGCGAGGGGTCCGGGGCCAACGTCCTGACTTTC
TRBJ2-7,NA,TRBV4-1,14,NA,CASSQAAGSYEQYF,TGCGCCAGCAGCCAGGCGGCGGGCTCATACGAGCAGTACTTC
TRBJ1-2,NA,TRBV5-1,15,TRBD1,CASRTGTSLEGGYTF,TGCGCCAGCAGGACAGGGACGAGCCTGGAGGGTGGCTACACCTTC
TRBJ2-7,NA,TRBV9,13,NA,CASSPGAVYEQYF,TGTGCCAGCAGCCCGGGAGCTGTCTACGAGCAGTACTTC
TRBJ2-2,NA,TRBV5-6,15,TRBD1,CASSPTGVGTGELFF,TGTGCCAGCAGCCCGACAGGGGTAGGGACCGGGGAGCTGTTTTTT
TRBJ2-1,NA,TRBV4-1,18,NA,CASSQELMGAGTYNEQFF,TGCGCCAGCAGCCAAGAATTAATGGGGGCCGGAACTTACAATGAGCAGTTCTTC
TRBJ1-5,once,TRBV11-2,16,TRBD1,CASSSLTGGAGQPQHF,TGTGCCAGCAGCTCCTTGACAGGGGGCGCGGGTCAGCCCCAGCATTTT
TRBJ1-5,NA,TRBV28,15,NA,CASSLVTGLGQPQHF,TGTGCCAGCAGTTTAGTGACAGGTTTAGGTCAGCCCCAGCATTTT
TRBJ2-1,NA,TRBV18,13,NA,CASSVGGDFSPFF,TGTGCCAGCTCAGTGGGGGGAGACTTTTCCCCCTTCTTC